Presented here are 3 T cell receptor beta chains from one specimen sequenced in a study of blood T cell repertoires in COVID-19. TCRdb keeps only in-frame clones here, not all; method: immunoSEQ multiplex PCR. This sample has about 210,000 clones, with 80% found just once. The specimen sequenced was peripheral blood. The receptors stem from a human donor in a cohort sampled during active COVID-19.

This clone was found once. V usage is TRBV5-5 and J usage is TRBJ1-1, with 7 bases fitting TRBD1. The CDR3 contains 14 residues. With V trimmed by 4 bases and J by 5 bases, 8 bases remained unmatched. In germline, CDR1 is SGHKS, CDR2 YYEKEE (reference sequence). The CDR3 nucleotides read TGTGCCAGCAGCCGGGGACAGTTAAAGACTGAAGCTTTCTTT. Amino acid sequence: CASSRGQLKTEAFF.

The chain has TRBV5-1 and TRBJ2-7; TRBD1 matches at 8 bases. The CDR3 has 15 residues. Germline lookup yields CDR1 SGHRS and CDR2 YFSETQ. The junction had 7 bases not matched to a gene; V was cut back by 4 bases and J by 1 base. CDR3 protein: CASSPGGGSSYEQYF. CDR3 bases: TGCGCCAGCAGCCCAGGGGGCGGTTCGTCCTACGAGCAGTACTTC.

This chain joins TRBV4-3 and TRBJ1-2; possible D gene TRBD1, 5 bases. Germline V gene lookup returns CDR1 LGHNA and CDR2 YSLEER. V was pared by 0 bases and J by 0 bases, with 11 bases between. The CDR3 length is 16 residues. DNA of the CDR3: TGCGCCAGCAGCCAAGAATTTACAGGAGCTAACTATGGCTACACCTTC. Protein: CASSQEFTGANYGYTF.